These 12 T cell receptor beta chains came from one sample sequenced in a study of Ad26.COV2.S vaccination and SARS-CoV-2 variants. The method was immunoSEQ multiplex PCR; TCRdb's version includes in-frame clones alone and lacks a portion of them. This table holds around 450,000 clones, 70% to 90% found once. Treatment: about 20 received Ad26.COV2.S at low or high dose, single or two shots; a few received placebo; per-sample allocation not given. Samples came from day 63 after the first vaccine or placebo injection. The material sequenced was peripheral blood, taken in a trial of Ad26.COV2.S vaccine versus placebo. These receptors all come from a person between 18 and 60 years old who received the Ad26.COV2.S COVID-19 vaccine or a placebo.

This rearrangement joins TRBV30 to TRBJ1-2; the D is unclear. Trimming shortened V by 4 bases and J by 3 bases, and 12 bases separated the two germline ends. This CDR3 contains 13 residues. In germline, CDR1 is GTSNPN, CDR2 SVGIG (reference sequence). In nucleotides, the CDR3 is TGTGCCTGGAACTACGACGGGGACTATGGCTACACCTTC. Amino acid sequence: CAWNYDGDYGYTF.

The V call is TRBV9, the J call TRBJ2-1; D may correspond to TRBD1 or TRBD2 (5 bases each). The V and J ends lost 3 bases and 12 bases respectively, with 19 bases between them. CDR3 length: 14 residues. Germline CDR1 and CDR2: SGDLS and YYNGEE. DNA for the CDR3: TGTGCCAGCAGCGGAAACGTGGGGGACCAGGGGCAGTTCTTC. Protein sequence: CASSGNVGDQGQFF. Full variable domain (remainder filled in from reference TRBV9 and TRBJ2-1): DSGVTQTPKHLITATGQRVTLRCSPRSGDLSVYWYQQSLDQGLQFLIQYYNGEERAKGNILERFSAQQFPDLHSELNLSSLELGDSALYFCASSGNVGDQGQFFGPGTRLTVL.

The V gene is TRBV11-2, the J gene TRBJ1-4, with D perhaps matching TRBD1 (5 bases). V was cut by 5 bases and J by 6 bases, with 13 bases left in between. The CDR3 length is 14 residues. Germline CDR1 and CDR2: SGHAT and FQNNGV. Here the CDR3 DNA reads TGTGCCAGCAGCCAACAGGCGATCTATGAAAAACTGTTTTTT. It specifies CASSQQAIYEKLFF.

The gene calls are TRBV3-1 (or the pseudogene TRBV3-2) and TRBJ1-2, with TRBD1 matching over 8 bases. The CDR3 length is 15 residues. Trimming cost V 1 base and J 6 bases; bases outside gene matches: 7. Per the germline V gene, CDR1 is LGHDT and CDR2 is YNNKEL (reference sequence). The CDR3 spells CASSQGPGGADGYTF. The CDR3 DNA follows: TGTGCCAGCAGCCAAGGACCAGGGGGCGCCGATGGCTACACCTTC.

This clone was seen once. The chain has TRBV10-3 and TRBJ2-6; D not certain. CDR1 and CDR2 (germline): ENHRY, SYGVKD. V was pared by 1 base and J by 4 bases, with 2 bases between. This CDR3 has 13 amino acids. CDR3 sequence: CAISEYGANVLTF. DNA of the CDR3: TGTGCCATCAGTGAGTACGGGGCCAACGTCCTGACTTTC.

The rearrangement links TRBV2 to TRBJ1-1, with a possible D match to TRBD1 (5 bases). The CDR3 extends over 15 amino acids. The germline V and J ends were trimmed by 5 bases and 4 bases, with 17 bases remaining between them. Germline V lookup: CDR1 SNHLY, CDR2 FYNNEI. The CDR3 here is CASSSGPGRVTEAFF. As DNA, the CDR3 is TGTGCCAGCAGTTCAGGGCCGGGGAGGGTCACTGAAGCTTTCTTT.

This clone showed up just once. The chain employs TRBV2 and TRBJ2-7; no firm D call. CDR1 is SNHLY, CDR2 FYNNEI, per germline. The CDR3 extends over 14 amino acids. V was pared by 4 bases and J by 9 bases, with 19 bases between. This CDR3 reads CASSALVTANGQYF. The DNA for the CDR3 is TGTGCCAGCAGTGCTCTAGTTACGGCGAACGGGCAGTACTTC. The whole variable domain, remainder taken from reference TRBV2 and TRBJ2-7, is EPEVTQTPSHQVTQMGQEVILRCVPISNHLYFYWYRQILGQKVEFLVSFYNNEISEKSEIFDDQFSVERPDGSNFTLKIRSTKLEDSAMYFCASSALVTANGQYFGPGTRLTVT.

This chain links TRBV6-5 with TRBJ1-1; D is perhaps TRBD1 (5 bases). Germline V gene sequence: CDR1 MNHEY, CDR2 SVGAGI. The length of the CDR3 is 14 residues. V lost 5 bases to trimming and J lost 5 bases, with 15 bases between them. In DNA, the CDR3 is TGTGCCAGCAGTCGAACCATGGGACCTACTGAAGCTTTCTTT. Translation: CASSRTMGPTEAFF.

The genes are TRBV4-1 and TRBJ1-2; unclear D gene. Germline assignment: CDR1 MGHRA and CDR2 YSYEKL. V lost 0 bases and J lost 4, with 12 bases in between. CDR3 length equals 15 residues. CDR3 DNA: TGCGCCAGCAGCCAAGATGATCTCGCTTTCTATGGCTACACCTTC. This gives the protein CASSQDDLAFYGYTF.

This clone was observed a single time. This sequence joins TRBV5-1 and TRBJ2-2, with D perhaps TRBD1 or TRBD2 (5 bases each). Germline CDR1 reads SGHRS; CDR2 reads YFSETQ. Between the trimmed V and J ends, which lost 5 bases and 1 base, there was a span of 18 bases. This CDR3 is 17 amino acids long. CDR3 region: CASSLTGTSRNTGELFF. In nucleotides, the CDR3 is TGCGCCAGCAGTCTGACCGGGACCTCTAGGAACACCGGGGAGCTGTTTTTT.

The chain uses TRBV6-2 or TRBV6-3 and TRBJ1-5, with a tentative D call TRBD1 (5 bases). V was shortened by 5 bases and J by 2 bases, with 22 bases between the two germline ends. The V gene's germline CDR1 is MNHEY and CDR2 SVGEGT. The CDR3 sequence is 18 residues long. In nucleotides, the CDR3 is TGTGCCAGCAGTACAACATCATGGGGTAGGGGCGGCAATCAGCCCCAGCATTTT. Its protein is CASSTTSWGRGGNQPQHF.

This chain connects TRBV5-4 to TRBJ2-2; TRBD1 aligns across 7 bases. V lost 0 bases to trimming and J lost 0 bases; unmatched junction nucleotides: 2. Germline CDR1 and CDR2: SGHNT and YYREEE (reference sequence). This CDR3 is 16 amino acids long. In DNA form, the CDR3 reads TGTGCCAGCAGCTTGGTGGGACAGACGAACACCGGGGAGCTGTTTTTT. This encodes CASSLVGQTNTGELFF.